This T cell receptor (beta chain) was profiled in a study of blood T cell repertoires in COVID-19 (dated by TCRdb to about 2020). Turning to the overall study: Samples covering the acute and convalescent phases of COVID-19 were provided by collaborators in the United States, Italy and Spain. The material from the prospective study consisted of cDNA or gDNA derived from T cells, B-cell-depleted T cells, or PBMCs. The dataset comprised deeply sampled blood TCRbeta repertoires from subjects exposed to, actively infected with, or recovered from COVID-19. The repertoires were made available in a free public database intended to serve as a resource for research on the immune response to SARS-CoV-2. Samples came from the ongoing ImmuneRACE study (first 160 participants) plus 1,254 subjects from 6 global collaborators. The sample metadata nearly always contained a de-identified subject ID, COVID-19 status, age in years and sex. Where available, HLA class I and class II types were taken from metadata supplied by the sample provider and were not determined by assay-based typing.

The immunoSEQ Assay, a bias-controlled multiplex PCR, was used to amplify TCRbeta CDR3 regions from genomic DNA. The published analysis was carried out like this. The number of nucleated cells in each sample was estimated by amplification of reference gene primers within the assay. Sequence reads were collapsed and filtered to measure the absolute abundance of every unique TCRbeta CDR3 rearrangement. For each sample, productive Simpson clonality was calculated as the square root of Simpson's diversity index across productive rearrangements. TCRdb's version of the immuneACCESS table is confined to in-frame rearrangements and falls short of the full clone set. An unresolved V gene accounts for under half of the shortfall where checked; the remainder is of unknown origin. The V and J calls and clone size were taken over from that table, and D and trimming were inferred from the DNA. This sample gives about 91,000 clones in total; almost 90% of them show up just once. The biggest ten clones account for roughly 8.1% of the sample.

Overall study results and their limits: The quantity of clinical and demographic metadata differed by source and by participant and was supplied without curation.

In the case of this clone: Its antigen target is currently unknown. No quality values exist for individual bases; no much larger clone is one base distant.

Each collaborating institution followed its own protocols to collect whole blood in K2EDTA tubes. For TCRbeta analysis, collaborators shipped samples in one of three forms: frozen whole blood, isolated PBMCs, or DNA extracted from either of those sample types. The CDR3 runs 15 amino acids, cysteine and phenylalanine included. Only the CDR3 part of the read is kept: 45 bases, read in frame from the first base. Germline trimming amounts to 4 bases on V and 4 bases on J, with 7 as the count of junction bases outside the gene matches. CDR1 and CDR2 were assigned from the germline V gene (reference sequence) as MNHEY and SMNVEV.

The chain links TRBV27 with TRBJ2-1, with 7 bases in between that match TRBD2. Sequencing was carried out using peripheral blood. This receptor was obtained from a woman aged 65 to 85 with acute or convalescent COVID-19. CDR3 region: CASSSGTNLYNEQFF. The DNA reads TGTGCCAGCAGTTCCGGGACTAACCTTTACAATGAGCAGTTCTTC.